These 3 T cell receptor beta chains share one sample of origin, sequenced in a study of CD8 T cells in ankylosing spondylitis (TCRdb year 2017). The library was generated by 5' RACE. TCRdb names Illumina HiSeq 2500 as the instrument used. The public reads were quality trimmed at Q25 with fastp and then assembled into clones with MiXCR by TCRdb, keeping productive beta chains. Merged by CDR3 protein, the rows form single entries marked with the most common genes and DNA. The sample table contains just under 350,000 distinct CDR3 sequences; only one count was recorded for roughly 14% of them. The ten biggest clones cover 1.1% of the sample. Sequenced material: blood, either unsorted or a sorted T cell fraction (not recorded which). The receptors here all came from a male donor with ankylosing spondylitis or in good health (not recorded which).

The chain has TRBV18 and TRBJ2-1, with D possibly being TRBD2 (6 bases). Looked up from germline, CDR1 is KGHSH and CDR2 is LQKENI. This CDR3 has 15 amino acids. V dropped 3 bases and J dropped 1 base, with 10 bases sitting between them. CDR3 bases: TGTGCCAGCTCACCTTCGGAGGGATCCTACAATGAGCAGTTCTTC. Translating it yields CASSPSEGSYNEQFF.

There are a few counts of this clonotype. This sequence joins TRBV6-5 and TRBJ2-5; D might be TRBD1 (6 bases). CDR3 length: 18 residues. Per the germline V gene, CDR1 is MNHEY and CDR2 is SVGAGI. The V end lost 4 bases, the J end lost 4 bases, and 25 bases lay between the germline ends. The CDR3 DNA reads TGTGCCAGCAGTTCCCCCGCTCTCACAGGGTCTGGGGGAGAGACCCAGTACTTC. It is translated as CASSSPALTGSGGETQYF.

This clonotype has just a few counts. V is TRBV4-1 and J is TRBJ2-5, with 13 bases aligning to TRBD2. The junction had 3 bases not matched to a gene; V was cut back by 3 bases and J by 2 bases. The CDR3 spans 16 residues. Germline CDR1 is MGHRA and CDR2 is YSYEKL. The CDR3 loop reads CASSHGTSGAQETQYF. The CDR3 region has the DNA TGCGCCAGCAGCCACGGGACTAGCGGGGCGCAAGAGACCCAGTACTTC.